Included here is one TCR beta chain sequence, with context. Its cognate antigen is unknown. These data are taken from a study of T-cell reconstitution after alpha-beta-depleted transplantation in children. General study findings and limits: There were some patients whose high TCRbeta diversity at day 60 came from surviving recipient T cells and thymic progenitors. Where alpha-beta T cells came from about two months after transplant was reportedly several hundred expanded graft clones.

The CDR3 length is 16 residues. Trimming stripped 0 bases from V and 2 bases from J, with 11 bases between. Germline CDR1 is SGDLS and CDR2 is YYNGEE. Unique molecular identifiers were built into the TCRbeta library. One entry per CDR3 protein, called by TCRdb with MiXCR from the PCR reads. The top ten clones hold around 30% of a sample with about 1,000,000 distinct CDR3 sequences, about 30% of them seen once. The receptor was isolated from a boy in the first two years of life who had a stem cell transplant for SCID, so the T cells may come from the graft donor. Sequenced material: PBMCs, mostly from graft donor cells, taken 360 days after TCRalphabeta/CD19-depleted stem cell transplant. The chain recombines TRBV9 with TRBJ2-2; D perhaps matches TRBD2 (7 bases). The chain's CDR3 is CASSVEGGLNTGELFF. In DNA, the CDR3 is TGTGCCAGCAGCGTAGAGGGGGGGCTTAACACCGGGGAGCTGTTTTTT. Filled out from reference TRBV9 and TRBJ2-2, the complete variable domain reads DSGVTQTPKHLITATGQRVTLRCSPRSGDLSVYWYQQSLDQGLQFLIQYYNGEERAKGNILERFSAQQFPDLHSELNLSSLELGDSALYFCASSVEGGLNTGELFFGEGSRLTVL.